The rows below give T cell receptor beta chains drawn from one sample of a study of blood T cell repertoires in COVID-19. TCRdb's copy holds only in-frame clones and misses some; the assay was immunoSEQ multiplex PCR. The data show about 230,000 clones, around 80% seen once. The sequencing input was peripheral blood. These receptor sequences come from a middle-aged woman who had recovered from COVID-19. CDR3s include the opening cysteine and the closing phenylalanine or tryptophan. D genes are given only for firm matches. A clone size is listed for some rows: how often the clone was seen (once, few, many), or a class if it is expanded.

J	size	D	V	CDR3	DNA
TRBJ1-2	NA	NA	TRBV5-6	CASRRVQRESYGYTF	TGTGCCAGCAGACGAGTCCAACGGGAGAGCTATGGCTACACCTTC
TRBJ1-5	NA	TRBD1	TRBV30	CAWNTGELGQPQHF	TGTGCCTGGAACACAGGGGAGCTGGGTCAGCCCCAGCATTTT
TRBJ1-2	NA	TRBD1	TRBV5-5	CASSRGADRGYGYTF	TGTGCCAGCAGTCGGGGAGCCGACAGGGGGTATGGCTACACCTTC
TRBJ1-1	NA	TRBD1	TRBV5-4	CATGGGGANPEAFF	TGTGCCACAGGGGGAGGAGGGGCGAATCCTGAAGCTTTCTTT
TRBJ2-2	NA	TRBD2	TRBV19	CASSKLAGGSGELFF	TGTGCCAGTAGTAAACTAGCGGGGGGCTCCGGGGAGCTGTTTTTT
TRBJ2-1	NA	TRBD1	TRBV5-1	CASSLRQGSYNEQFF	TGCGCCAGCAGCTTGCGACAGGGTTCCTACAATGAGCAGTTCTTC
TRBJ1-6	NA	TRBD1	TRBV6-5	CASSPGTDFVSPLHF	TGTGCCAGCAGTCCCGGGACAGACTTTGTATCACCCCTCCACTTT
TRBJ1-1	NA	NA	TRBV6-2/TRBV6-3	CASSYNARSTEAFF	TGTGCCAGCAGTTACAACGCTAGGTCCACTGAAGCTTTCTTT
TRBJ2-7	NA	TRBD2	TRBV6-5	CASHVLAGISYEQYF	TGTGCCAGCCATGTCTTAGCGGGGATCTCCTACGAGCAGTACTTC
TRBJ1-1	NA	NA	TRBV7-3	CASSPSDTHTEAFF	TGTGCCAGCAGCCCCTCCGACACACACACTGAAGCTTTCTTT
TRBJ1-2	few	NA	TRBV18	CASSQSRDSNGYTF	TGTGCCAGCTCACAAAGCCGGGACTCCAATGGCTACACCTTC
TRBJ2-4	NA	NA	TRBV30	CAWSFQGGRNIQYF	TGTGCCTGGAGTTTCCAGGGGGGTAGGAACATTCAGTACTTC
TRBJ2-5	NA	TRBD2	TRBV5-1	CASSLTSAETQYF	TGCGCCAGCAGCTTGACTAGCGCAGAGACCCAGTACTTC
TRBJ1-2	NA	NA	TRBV7-8	CASSPVGPGGYTF	TGTGCCAGCAGCCCGGTAGGGCCAGGGGGCTACACCTTC
TRBJ1-2	NA	NA	TRBV9	CASSVETGGSGYTF	TGTGCCAGCAGCGTAGAGACCGGAGGTTCTGGCTACACCTTC
TRBJ2-2	NA	TRBD2	TRBV3-1/TRBV3-2	CASSPPTGGPTGELFF	TGTGCCAGCAGCCCTCCCACGGGAGGGCCCACCGGGGAGCTGTTTTTT
TRBJ1-5	few	NA	TRBV7-2	CASSQWERQPQHF	TGTGCCAGCAGCCAGTGGGAGCGGCAGCCCCAGCATTTT
TRBJ1-2	few	NA	TRBV27	CASKPPGRTNYGYTF	TGTGCCAGCAAGCCTCCAGGGAGGACGAACTATGGCTACACCTTC
TRBJ2-3	NA	NA	TRBV28	CASSLTADTQYF	TGTGCCAGCAGTCTGACAGCAGATACGCAGTATTTT
TRBJ2-1	NA	TRBD2	TRBV30	CAAGGTSGRFDEQFF	TGTGCCGCGGGAGGAACTAGCGGGAGGTTCGATGAGCAGTTCTTC
TRBJ2-5	many	TRBD2	TRBV4-3	CASSQGLAAQETQYF	TGCGCCAGCAGCCAAGGACTAGCGGCGCAAGAGACCCAGTACTTC
TRBJ1-1	few	NA	TRBV11-2	CASSFSFLNTEAFF	TGTGCCAGCAGCTTTAGTTTTTTGAACACTGAAGCTTTCTTT
TRBJ1-2	NA	NA	TRBV12-3/TRBV12-4	CASSPEGERYTF	TGTGCCAGCAGTCCCGAGGGGGAACGCTACACCTTC
TRBJ1-1	NA	TRBD1	TRBV19	CASTVTGILSEAFF	TGTGCCAGTACTGTGACAGGGATTTTGTCTGAAGCTTTCTTT
TRBJ1-4	NA	NA	TRBV6-2/TRBV6-3	CASSPGHFEEEKLFF	TGTGCCAGCAGTCCCGGACATTTTGAGGAGGAAAAACTGTTTTTT
TRBJ1-2	NA	NA	TRBV27	CASSRTGASYGYTF	TGTGCCAGCAGTAGGACGGGAGCCAGCTATGGCTACACCTTC
TRBJ1-2	NA	NA	TRBV6-5	CASSRESNYGYTF	TGTGCCAGCTCCAGGGAATCTAACTATGGCTACACCTTC